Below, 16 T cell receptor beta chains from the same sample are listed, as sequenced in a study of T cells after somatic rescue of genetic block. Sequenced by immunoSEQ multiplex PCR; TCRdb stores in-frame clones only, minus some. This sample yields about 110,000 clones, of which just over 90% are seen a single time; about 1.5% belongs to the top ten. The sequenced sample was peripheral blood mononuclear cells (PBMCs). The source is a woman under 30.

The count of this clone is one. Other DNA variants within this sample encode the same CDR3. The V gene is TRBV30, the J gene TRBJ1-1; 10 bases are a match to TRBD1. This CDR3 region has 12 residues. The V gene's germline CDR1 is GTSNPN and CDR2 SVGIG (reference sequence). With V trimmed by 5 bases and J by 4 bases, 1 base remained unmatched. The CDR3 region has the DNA TGTGCCTGGGGACAGGGGGGCACTGAAGCTTTCTTT. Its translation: CAWGQGGTEAFF.

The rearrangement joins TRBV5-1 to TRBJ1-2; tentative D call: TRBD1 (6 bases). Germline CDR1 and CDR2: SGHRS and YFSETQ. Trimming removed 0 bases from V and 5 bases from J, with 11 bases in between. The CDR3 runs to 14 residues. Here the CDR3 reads CASSLAPGQYGYTF. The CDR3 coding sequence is TGCGCCAGCAGCTTGGCCCCCGGACAGTATGGCTACACCTTC.

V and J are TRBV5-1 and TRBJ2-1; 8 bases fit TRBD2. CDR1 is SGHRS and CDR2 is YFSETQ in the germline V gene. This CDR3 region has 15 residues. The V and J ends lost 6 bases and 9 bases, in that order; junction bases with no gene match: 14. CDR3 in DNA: TGCGCCAGCACCGCCAGCGGGGGCCCCTCCGCTGAGCAGTTCTTC. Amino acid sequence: CASTASGGPSAEQFF. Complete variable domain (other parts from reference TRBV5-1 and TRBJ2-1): KAGVTQTPRYLIKTRGQQVTLSCSPISGHRSVSWYQQTPGQGLQFLFEYFSETQRNKGNFPGRFSGRQFSNSRSEMNVSTLELGDSALYLCASTASGGPSAEQFFGPGTRLTVL.

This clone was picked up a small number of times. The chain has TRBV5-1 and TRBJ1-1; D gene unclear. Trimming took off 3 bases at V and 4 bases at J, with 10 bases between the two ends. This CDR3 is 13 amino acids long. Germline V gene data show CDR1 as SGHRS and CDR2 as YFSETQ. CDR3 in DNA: TGCGCCAGCAGCTCGGTGGATGCCACTGAAGCTTTCTTT. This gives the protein CASSSVDATEAFF.

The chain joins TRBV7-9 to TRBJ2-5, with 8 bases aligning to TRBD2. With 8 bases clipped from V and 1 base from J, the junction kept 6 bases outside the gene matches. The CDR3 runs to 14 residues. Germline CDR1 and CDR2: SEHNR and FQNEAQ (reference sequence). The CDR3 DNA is TGTGCCAGCGCCGGGGGGGGTGGCCAAGAGACCCAGTACTTC. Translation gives CASAGGGGQETQYF.

The CDR3 coding sequence is TGTGCCAGCAGCTTAGGCAGCGGGGGGGGTGAGACCCAGTACTTC. Its translation is CASSLGSGGGETQYF. The chain has TRBV7-8 and TRBJ2-5; 10 nucleotides match TRBD2. This CDR3 has 15 residues. The V and J ends lost 1 base and 5 bases, in that order; junction bases with no gene match: 4. Germline V gives CDR1 SGHVS, CDR2 FQNEAQ.

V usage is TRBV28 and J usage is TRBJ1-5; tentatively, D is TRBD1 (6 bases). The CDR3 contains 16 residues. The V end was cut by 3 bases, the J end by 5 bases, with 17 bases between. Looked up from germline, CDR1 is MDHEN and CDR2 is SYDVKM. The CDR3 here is CASSFQGGVTDQPQHF. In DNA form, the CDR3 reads TGTGCCAGCAGTTTCCAAGGGGGGGTTACGGATCAGCCCCAGCATTTT.

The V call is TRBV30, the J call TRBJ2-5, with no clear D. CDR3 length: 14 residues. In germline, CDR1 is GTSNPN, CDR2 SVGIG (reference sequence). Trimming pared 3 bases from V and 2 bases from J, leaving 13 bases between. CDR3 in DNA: TGTGCCTGGAGCCCACCGGATCCACAAGAGACCCAGTACTTC. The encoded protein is CAWSPPDPQETQYF.

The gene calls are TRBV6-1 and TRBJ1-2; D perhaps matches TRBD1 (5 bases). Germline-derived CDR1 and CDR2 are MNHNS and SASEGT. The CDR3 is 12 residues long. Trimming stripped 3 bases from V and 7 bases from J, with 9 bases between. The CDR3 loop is CASSEGVGGYTF. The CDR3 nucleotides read TGTGCCAGCAGTGAGGGGGTTGGTGGCTACACCTTC.

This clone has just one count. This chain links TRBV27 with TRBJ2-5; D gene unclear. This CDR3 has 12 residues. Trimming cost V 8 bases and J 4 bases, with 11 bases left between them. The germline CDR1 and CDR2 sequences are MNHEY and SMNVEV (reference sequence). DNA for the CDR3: TGTGCCAGCGCCTCGACGGGAGAGACCCAGTACTTC. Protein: CASASTGETQYF.

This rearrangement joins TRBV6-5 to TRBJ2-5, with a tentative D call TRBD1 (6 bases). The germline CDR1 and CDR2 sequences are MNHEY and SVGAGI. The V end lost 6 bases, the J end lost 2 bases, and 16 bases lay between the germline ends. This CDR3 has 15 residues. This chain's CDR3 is CASSDLDQGQETQYF. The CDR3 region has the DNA TGTGCCAGCAGCGATCTAGATCAGGGGCAAGAGACCCAGTACTTC.

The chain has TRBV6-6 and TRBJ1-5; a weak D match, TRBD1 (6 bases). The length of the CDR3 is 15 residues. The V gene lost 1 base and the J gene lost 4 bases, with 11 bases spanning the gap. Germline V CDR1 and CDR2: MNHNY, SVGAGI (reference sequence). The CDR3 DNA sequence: TGTGCCAGCAGTTACTGGGGGGGCAGAAATCAGCCCCAGCATTTT. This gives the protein CASSYWGGRNQPQHF.

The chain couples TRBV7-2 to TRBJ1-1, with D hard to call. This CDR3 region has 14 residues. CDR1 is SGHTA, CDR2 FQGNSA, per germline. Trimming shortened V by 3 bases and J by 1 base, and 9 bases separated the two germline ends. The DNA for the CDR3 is TGTGCCAGCAGCTTCAGCGTCCCGAACACTGAAGCTTTCTTT. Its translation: CASSFSVPNTEAFF.

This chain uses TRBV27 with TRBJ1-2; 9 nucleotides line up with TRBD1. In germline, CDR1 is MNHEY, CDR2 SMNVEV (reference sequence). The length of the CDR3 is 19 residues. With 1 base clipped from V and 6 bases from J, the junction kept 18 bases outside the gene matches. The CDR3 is CASSLWATKQSGQGHGYTF. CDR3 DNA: TGTGCCAGCAGTTTATGGGCAACCAAGCAATCGGGACAGGGCCATGGCTACACCTTC.

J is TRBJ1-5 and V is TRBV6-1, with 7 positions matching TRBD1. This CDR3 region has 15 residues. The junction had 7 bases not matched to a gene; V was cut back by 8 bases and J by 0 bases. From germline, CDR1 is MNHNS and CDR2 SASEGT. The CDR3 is CASAGDSNSNQPQHF. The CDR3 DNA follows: TGTGCCAGCGCCGGGGACAGTAATAGCAATCAGCCCCAGCATTTT.

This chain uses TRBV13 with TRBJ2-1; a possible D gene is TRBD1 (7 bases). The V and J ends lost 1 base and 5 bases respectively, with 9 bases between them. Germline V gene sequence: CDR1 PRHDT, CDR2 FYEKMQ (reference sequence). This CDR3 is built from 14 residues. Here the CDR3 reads CASSLARGDNEQFF. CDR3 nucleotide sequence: TGTGCCAGCAGCTTAGCCAGGGGGGACAATGAGCAGTTCTTC.